A single sample is the source of the 4 T cell receptor beta chains below, sequenced in a study of blood T cell repertoires in COVID-19. Produced via immunoSEQ multiplex PCR; TCRdb's table is partial and in-frame only. This sample has more than 200,000 clones, with around 80% found just once. Sequencing used peripheral blood. The receptor source for this set is a man aged 55-75 years with acute or convalescent COVID-19.

This clone appeared once. The CDR3 region is CASFGPAQYSNQPQHF. CDR3 bases: TGTGCCAGCTTTGGCCCCGCTCAGTATAGCAATCAGCCCCAGCATTTT. This sequence joins TRBV28 and TRBJ1-5; D unresolved. Per the germline V gene, CDR1 is MDHEN and CDR2 is SYDVKM. The CDR3 spans 16 residues. V was cut by 8 bases and J by 0 bases, with 17 bases left in between.

This clone appeared a few times. The V and J genes are TRBV2 and TRBJ1-2; 7 positions agree with TRBD1. Germline CDR1 and CDR2: SNHLY and FYNNEI. The CDR3 extends over 13 amino acids. V was pared by 3 bases and J by 2 bases, with 0 bases of the junction left unmatched. CDR3 nucleotides: TGTGCCAGCAGTGAGACAGGGAACTATGGCTACACCTTC. It encodes CASSETGNYGYTF.

The V and J genes are TRBV2 and TRBJ1-6; D is perhaps TRBD1 (6 bases). This CDR3 is 13 amino acids long. The ends were cut back, 7 bases at V and 7 bases at J, with 11 bases in the middle. Germline loops: CDR1 SNHLY, CDR2 FYNNEI. The CDR3: CASMRQVNSPLHF. DNA of the CDR3: TGTGCCAGCATGAGACAGGTGAATTCACCCCTCCACTTT.

This clone was observed once. The rearrangement uses TRBV6-5 and TRBJ2-1, with D perhaps TRBD2 (6 bases). CDR3 length: 13 amino acids. Germline CDR1 is MNHEY and CDR2 is SVGAGI. V lost 6 bases and J 4 bases, leaving 10 bases between the germline ends. CDR3 loop: CASRSGAYNEQFF. CDR3 in DNA: TGTGCCAGCAGGTCGGGAGCGTACAATGAGCAGTTCTTC.